This T cell receptor beta chain was obtained from a study of shared clonotypes between healthy human individuals. At the level of the study: Each donor's CD4 naive and CD4 memory cells filled three plates apiece, CD8 naive two, and CD8 memory one.

Overall study findings and caveats: Relative to clonotypes present in all four donors, those not shared had lower generation probabilities.

As concerns this clone: The antigen is undetermined.

Germline loops: CDR1 SGHRS, CDR2 YFSETQ. This CDR3 has 15 amino acids. Trimming took 2 bases from V and 4 from J, leaving 12 bases between them. For sorted subsets, 200 ng DNA per replicate equaled tens of thousands of T cell genomes. Original analysis: ImmunoSEQ gave junction-only sequences without quality scores, so filtering differed. Some clones are missing from TCRdb's copy, which holds only in-frame ones; the method was immunoSEQ multiplex PCR. V, J and clone size reflect that table, while D and trimming were determined from the DNA. The sample shows approximately 2.1 million clones, just over 90% of them seen only once.

Sequencing was carried out using naive CD4+ T cells from PBMCs. Described subset: CD45RA+ positively selected. This sequence originates from a man between 18 and 35 years old in good health. Some clones in this sample may be carry-over from other donors' samples. V gene TRBV5-1 combines with J gene TRBJ2-2; D is perhaps TRBD2 (5 bases). The CDR3 sequence: CASSFGLASTGELFF. The CDR3, as DNA: TGCGCCAGCAGCTTTGGTCTAGCTTCCACCGGGGAGCTGTTTTTT.